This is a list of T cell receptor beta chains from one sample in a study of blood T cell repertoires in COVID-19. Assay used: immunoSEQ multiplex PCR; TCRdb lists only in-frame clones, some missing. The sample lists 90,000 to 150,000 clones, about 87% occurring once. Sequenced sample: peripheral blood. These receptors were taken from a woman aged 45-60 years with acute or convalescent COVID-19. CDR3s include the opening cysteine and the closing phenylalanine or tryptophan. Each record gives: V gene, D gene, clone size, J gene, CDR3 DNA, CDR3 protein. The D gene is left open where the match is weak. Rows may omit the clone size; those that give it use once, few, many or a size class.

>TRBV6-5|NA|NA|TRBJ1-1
TGTGCCAGCACGTCCTCTAGATTGAACACTGAAGCTTTCTTT
CASTSSRLNTEAFF
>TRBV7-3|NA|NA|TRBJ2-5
TGTGCCAGCAGCTTAGGGCAGGGTGAGACCCAGTACTTC
CASSLGQGETQYF
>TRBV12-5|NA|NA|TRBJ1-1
TGTGCTAGTGGTTTGACACCCTTTGGGACTGACACTGAAGCTTTCTTT
CASGLTPFGTDTEAFF
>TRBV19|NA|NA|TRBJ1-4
TGTGCCAGTAGTATGATTTCCTCTGGTCGGGAAAAACTGTTTTTT
CASSMISSGREKLFF
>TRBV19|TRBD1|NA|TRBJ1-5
TGTGCCAGTAGTATCGACAGGGAGAGACAGCCCCAGCATTTT
CASSIDRERQPQHF
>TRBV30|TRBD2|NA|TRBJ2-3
TGTGCCTGGAGTGTACTAGCGGGGGGGAAGAACAACACAGATACGCAGTATTTT
CAWSVLAGGKNNTDTQYF
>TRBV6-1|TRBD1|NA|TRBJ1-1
TGTGCCAGCAGTGAATCGACAGGGATGAACACTGAAGCTTTCTTT
CASSESTGMNTEAFF
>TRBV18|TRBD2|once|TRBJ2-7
TGTGCCAGCTCACCTACAGGGACTAGCGGGAGTGGGGAGCAGTACTTC
CASSPTGTSGSGEQYF
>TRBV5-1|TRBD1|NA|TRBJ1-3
TGCGCCAGCAGCACGGGACAGGCTACCTCTGGAAACACCATATATTTT
CASSTGQATSGNTIYF
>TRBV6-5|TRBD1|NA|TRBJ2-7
TGTGCCAGCAGTTACTCTACAGGGGGTTACGAGCAGTACTTC
CASSYSTGGYEQYF
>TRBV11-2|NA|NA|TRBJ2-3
TGTGCCAGCAGCTTAGGTGGGCCTAGCACAGATACGCAGTATTTT
CASSLGGPSTDTQYF
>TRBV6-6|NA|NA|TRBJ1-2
TGTGCCAGCAGCCTCGGGAGAGAAAGTGGCTACACCTTC
CASSLGRESGYTF
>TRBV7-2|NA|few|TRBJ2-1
TGTGCCAGCAGCTTAGTGGCGGGGCCCAATGAGCAGTTCTTC
CASSLVAGPNEQFF
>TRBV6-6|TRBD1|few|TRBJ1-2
TGTGCCAGCAGACTAGGACAGGCCCCAGAGGGCTACACCTTC
CASRLGQAPEGYTF
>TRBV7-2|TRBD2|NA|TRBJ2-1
TGTGCCAGCAGCTTAGTACCTAGCGGAAACAATGAGCAGTTCTTC
CASSLVPSGNNEQFF
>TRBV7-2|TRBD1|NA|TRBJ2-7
TGTGCCAGCAGTTCGGGGACAGGGGTTTTATACGAGCAGTACTTC
CASSSGTGVLYEQYF
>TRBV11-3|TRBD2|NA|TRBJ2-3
TGTGCCAGCAGCTTTACTAGCGGGGGCACAGATACGCAGTATTTT
CASSFTSGGTDTQYF
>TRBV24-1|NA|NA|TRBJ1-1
TGTGCCCTGCCGATCAGTTTGGTCACTGAAGCTTTCTTT
CALPISLVTEAFF
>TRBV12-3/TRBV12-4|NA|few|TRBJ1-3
TGTGCCAGTCGACTATCTCCGGGAAACACCATATATTTT
CASRLSPGNTIYF
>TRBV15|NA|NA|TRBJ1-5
TGTGCCACCAGCAGAGGCAGGGGAAATCAGCCCCAGCATTTT
CATSRGRGNQPQHF
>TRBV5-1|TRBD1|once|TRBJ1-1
TGCGCCAGCAGCCCCGGGACAGGGTGGTCGGGCACTGAAGCTTTCTTT
CASSPGTGWSGTEAFF
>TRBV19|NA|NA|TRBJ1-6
TGTGCCAGTAGTATCGGGGGTTTAGATTCACCCCTCCACTTT
CASSIGGLDSPLHF
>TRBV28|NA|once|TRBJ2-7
TGTGCCAGCAGTTTGGGGGCAACCTACGAGCAGTACTTC
CASSLGATYEQYF
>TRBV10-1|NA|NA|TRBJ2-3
TGCGCCAGCAGTGAGTCTTTGGGGCCAGATACGCAGTATTTT
CASSESLGPDTQYF
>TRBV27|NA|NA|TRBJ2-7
TGTGCCAGCAGGGCCAGCGGATCCTACGAGCAGTACTTC
CASRASGSYEQYF
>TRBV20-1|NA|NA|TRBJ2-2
TGCAGTGCTAGTAGACAGAGGAACACCGGGGAGCTGTTTTTT
CSASRQRNTGELFF
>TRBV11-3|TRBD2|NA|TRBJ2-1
TGTGCCAGCAGCTCTAGCGGGGCCCCCTACAATGAGCAGTTCTTC
CASSSSGAPYNEQFF
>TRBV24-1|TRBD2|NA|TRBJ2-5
TGTGCCACCCAGACTAGCGGGGGGGCTGGGGAGACCCAGTACTTC
CATQTSGGAGETQYF
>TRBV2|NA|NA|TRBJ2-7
TGTGCCAGCAGTGAATCCCCTCGCGAGCAGTACTTC
CASSESPREQYF
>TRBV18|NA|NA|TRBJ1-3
TGTGCCAGCTCACCCTGGAGAACGGGAAACACCATATATTTT
CASSPWRTGNTIYF
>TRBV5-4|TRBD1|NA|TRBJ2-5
TGTGCCAGCAGCCGGACCGGGACAGGGGGCGGGGAGACCCAGTACTTC
CASSRTGTGGGETQYF
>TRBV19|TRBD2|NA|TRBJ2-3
TGTGCCAGTAGCCCACTAGCGGGAGGACCAGATACGCAGTATTTT
CASSPLAGGPDTQYF
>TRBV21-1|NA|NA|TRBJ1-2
TGTGCCAGCAGGATGTTGGGGCGGGGGTATGGCTACACCTTC
CASRMLGRGYGYTF
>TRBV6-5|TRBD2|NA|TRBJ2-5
TGTGCCAGCAGTTACGGACTAGCGGGAGAGACCCAGTACTTC
CASSYGLAGETQYF
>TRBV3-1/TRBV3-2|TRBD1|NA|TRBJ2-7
TGTGCCAGCAGCCAAGATCATTGGACAGGGATGGACGAGCAGTACTTC
CASSQDHWTGMDEQYF
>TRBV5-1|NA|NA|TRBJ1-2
TGCGCCAGCAAAATTTGGCAGGGCCACTATGGCTACACCTTC
CASKIWQGHYGYTF
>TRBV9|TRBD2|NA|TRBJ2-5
TGTGCCAGCAGCGTACAGGCGGGAGCGGGAGAGACCCAGTACTTC
CASSVQAGAGETQYF
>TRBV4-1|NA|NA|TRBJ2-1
TGCGCCAGCAGCCGACCGGACAGAAGGTTCCCGAGCGAGCAGTTCTTC
CASSRPDRRFPSEQFF
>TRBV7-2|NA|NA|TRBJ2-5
TGTGCCAGCAGTTTAAACAGGGTTCGGGAGACCCAGTACTTC
CASSLNRVRETQYF
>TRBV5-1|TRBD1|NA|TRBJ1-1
TGCGCCAGCAGCGTAATGACAGGGGACACTGAAGCTTTCTTT
CASSVMTGDTEAFF
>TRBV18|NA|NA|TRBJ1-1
TGTGCCAGCTCACTTTCAGCCTTGGGGGGGAGCACTGAAGCTTTCTTT
CASSLSALGGSTEAFF